This paragraph reports one TCR beta chain. These data belong to a study of patients and donors after allogeneic stem cell transplantation. The CDR3 contains 13 residues. Trimming stripped 3 bases from V and 0 bases from J, with 6 bases between. Germline CDR1 reads DFQATT; CDR2 reads SNEGSKA (reference sequence). TCRdb reanalysed the RT-PCR reads using MiXCR and keeps one entry per CDR3 protein. Of about a million distinct CDR3 sequences listed, roughly 18% are singletons. The clonotype comes from a human donor who was either an allogeneic HSCT recipient or a stem cell or donor lymphocyte infusion donor (not recorded which). It is not recorded whose cells these are; they may come from a transplant donor. Sequencing input: blood, either unsorted or a sorted T cell fraction (not recorded which). The rearrangement links TRBV20-1 to TRBJ1-5, with D uncertain. The CDR3 is CSASGVSNQPQHF. CDR3 DNA: TGCAGTGCTAGTGGGGTTAGCAATCAGCCCCAGCATTTT.